The clone carrying this T cell receptor (beta chain) was seen many times. Its antigen is as yet unknown. This specimen comes from a study of neurological immune-mediated disorders. TCRdb re-called the 5' RACE reads with MiXCR, one entry per CDR3 protein. Of tens of thousands of distinct CDR3 sequences listed, around 6% are singletons. V lost 3 bases, J lost 6 bases, and 2 bases stayed unmatched. CDR1 and CDR2 (germline): SEHNR, FQNEAQ (reference sequence). CDR3 size: 13 residues. Whole-study findings and limits: The expanded clones of different subjects shared no CDR3 amino acid sequences (suggesting private repertoires in all groups).

Material for sequencing was CD4+ T cells from blood. The TCR was taken from a woman aged 40-49 years in good health. This rearrangement joins TRBV7-9 to TRBJ2-1; 7 bases align to TRBD1. The DNA of the CDR3 is TGTGCCAGCAGCTTCCAGGGGGTCAATGAGCAGTTCTTC. Protein sequence: CASSFQGVNEQFF. Using reference TRBV7-9 and TRBJ2-1 for the parts outside the CDR3, the full variable domain is DTGVSQNPRHKITKRGQNVTFRCDPISEHNRLYWYRQTLGQGPEFLTYFQNEAQLEKSRLLSDRFSAERPKGSFSTLEIQRTEQGDSAMYLCASSFQGVNEQFFGPGTRLTVL.